Below are 14 T cell receptor beta chains sequenced from a single sample in a study of T cell responses to AZD1222 COVID-19 vaccine. Repertoires were generated with immunoSEQ multiplex PCR, while TCRdb's copy carries only in-frame clones and drops some. The data show fewer than 200,000 clones, with around nine tenths seen just once and 1.5% to 2% held by the top ten. Sequenced here: peripheral blood, sampled on day 0 of AZD1222 vaccination. The receptors come from an adult in good health.

V usage is TRBV30 and J usage is TRBJ1-6; 10 nucleotides align to TRBD1. The CDR3 is 17 amino acids. Germline values: CDR1 GTSNPN, CDR2 SVGIG (reference sequence). The V segment lost 2 bases and the J segment 7 bases; nucleotides outside the gene matches: 11. The CDR3 is CAWSNSGQGLINSPLHF. CDR3 nucleotide sequence: TGTGCCTGGAGTAATTCGGGACAGGGGCTAATAAATTCACCCCTCCACTTT.

The genes are TRBV7-9 and TRBJ2-1, with 7 bases that match TRBD2. The CDR3 extends over 15 amino acids. Germline loops: CDR1 SEHNR, CDR2 FQNEAQ (reference sequence). The V segment lost 4 bases and the J segment 10 bases; nucleotides outside the gene matches: 13. CDR3 DNA: TGTGCCAGCAGCTCTCAAGCGGGACCCGAGGAGGAGCAGTTCTTC. This codes for CASSSQAGPEEEQFF. Drawing the rest from reference TRBV7-9 and TRBJ2-1, the complete variable domain is DTGVSQNPRHKITKRGQNVTFRCDPISEHNRLYWYRQTLGQGPEFLTYFQNEAQLEKSRLLSDRFSAERPKGSFSTLEIQRTEQGDSAMYLCASSSQAGPEEEQFFGPGTRLTVL.

This chain links TRBV6-5 with TRBJ2-7; 8 nucleotides align to TRBD1. The CDR3 length is 14 residues. With 9 bases clipped from V and 5 bases from J, the junction kept 12 bases outside the gene matches. Per the germline V gene, CDR1 is MNHEY and CDR2 is SVGAGI. This CDR3 reads CASADSRGQNEQYF. DNA of the CDR3: TGTGCCAGTGCAGATTCCAGGGGGCAGAACGAGCAGTACTTC.

The rearrangement uses TRBV28 and TRBJ1-4; possibly TRBD1 for D (6 bases). This CDR3 region has 16 residues. Germline assignment: CDR1 MDHEN and CDR2 SYDVKM. The V end lost 6 bases, the J end lost 2 bases, and 16 bases lay between the germline ends. The CDR3: CASSWGAGRTNEKLFF. CDR3 nucleotides: TGTGCCAGCAGCTGGGGGGCTGGACGGACTAATGAAAAACTGTTTTTT.

The CDR3 nucleotides are TGTGCCAGCAGCCAAGATTTAGACCTTAACTATGGCTACACCTTC. Amino acids: CASSQDLDLNYGYTF. This rearrangement joins TRBV3-1 (or the pseudogene TRBV3-2) to TRBJ1-2; D is undetermined. The CDR3 extends over 15 amino acids. Germline lookup yields CDR1 LGHDT and CDR2 YNNKEL (reference sequence). Trimming stripped 0 bases from V and 1 base from J, with 9 bases between.

The rearrangement joins TRBV7-8 to TRBJ2-1, with 11 bases that match TRBD2. V lost 6 bases to trimming and J lost 2 bases; unmatched junction nucleotides: 6. CDR1 is SGHVS, CDR2 FQNEAQ, per germline. CDR3 length: 16 amino acids. CDR3 sequence: CASRSGLAGPYNEQFF. The CDR3 DNA reads as TGTGCCAGCAGGTCAGGACTAGCGGGTCCCTACAATGAGCAGTTCTTC.

This clone has only one observation. The V and J genes are TRBV18 and TRBJ2-7, with 7 bases identical to TRBD2. CDR1 and CDR2 (germline): KGHSH, LQKENI. CDR3 length: 12 amino acids. J lost 6 bases, V lost 6 bases, and 5 bases had no gene match. CDR3 region: CASSPSGGEQYF. For the CDR3, the DNA is TGTGCCAGCTCCCCTTCGGGGGGCGAGCAGTACTTC. Complete variable domain (other parts from reference TRBV18 and TRBJ2-7): NAGVMQNPRHLVRRRGQEARLRCSPMKGHSHVYWYRQLPEEGLKFMVYLQKENIIDESGMPKERFSAEFPKEGPSILRIQQVVRGDSAAYFCASSPSGGEQYFGPGTRLTVT.

This sequence joins TRBV5-6 and TRBJ2-3, with D perhaps matching TRBD2 (6 bases). The CDR3 contains 19 residues. Germline values: CDR1 SGHDT, CDR2 YYEEEE. V was shortened by 4 bases and J by 2 bases, with 26 bases between the two germline ends. The CDR3 region is CASSVTTSNYGGSTDTQYF. CDR3 bases: TGTGCCAGCAGCGTTACCACTAGCAATTACGGAGGGTCCACAGATACGCAGTATTTT. Full variable domain (rest looked up from reference TRBV5-6 and TRBJ2-3): DAGVTQSPTHLIKTRGQQVTLRCSPKSGHDTVSWYQQALGQGPQFIFQYYEEEERQRGNFPDRFSGHQFPNYSSELNVNALLLGDSALYLCASSVTTSNYGGSTDTQYFGPGTRLTVL.

The rearrangement uses TRBV7-2 and TRBJ1-2; no clear D gene. The germline V and J ends were trimmed by 0 bases and 2 bases, with 28 bases remaining between them. The CDR3 length is 21 residues. Germline V gives CDR1 SGHTA, CDR2 FQGNSA. CDR3: CASSLASFRVSTTPPNYGYTF. DNA of the CDR3: TGTGCCAGCAGCTTAGCGAGTTTTAGGGTCTCTACCACTCCGCCGAACTATGGCTACACCTTC.

The rearrangement links TRBV2 to TRBJ2-1; TRBD2 matches at 7 bases. CDR1 is SNHLY, CDR2 FYNNEI, per germline. The ends lost 2 bases at V and 7 bases at J; junction bases unmatched: 5. The CDR3 runs 14 residues. CDR3 in amino acids: CASSETVAGNEQFF. The CDR3 DNA is TGTGCCAGCAGTGAAACGGTAGCGGGTAATGAGCAGTTCTTC.

J is TRBJ1-1 and V is TRBV18, with 9 bases lining up with TRBD1. The length of the CDR3 is 14 residues. Germline V lookup: CDR1 KGHSH, CDR2 LQKENI. V dropped 3 bases and J dropped 6; count of bases not matched to a gene: 5. In nucleotides, the CDR3 is TGTGCCAGCTCACCTACAGGGGGCTCGGCTGAAGCTTTCTTT. This sequence encodes CASSPTGGSAEAFF.

The chain is built from TRBV4-2 and TRBJ2-7; 8 nucleotides agree with TRBD2. The length of the CDR3 is 14 residues. The germline gives CDR1 LGHNA, CDR2 YNFKEQ. The V and J ends lost 4 bases and 5 bases, in that order; junction bases with no gene match: 7. DNA of the CDR3: TGTGCCAGCAGCCTAGGACTAGCCAGGGACGAGCAGTACTTC. It encodes CASSLGLARDEQYF.

The table lists this clone with a count of one. The rearrangement uses TRBV5-5 and TRBJ1-2, with no clear D. Trimming shortened V by 0 bases and J by 1 base, and 7 bases separated the two germline ends. This CDR3 is 14 amino acids long. Per germline, CDR1 SGHKS and CDR2 YYEKEE (reference sequence). The CDR3 loop is CASSLAGINYGYTF. The CDR3 nucleotides read TGTGCCAGCAGCTTGGCGGGGATTAACTATGGCTACACCTTC.

This chain uses TRBV19 with TRBJ2-7; TRBD1 aligns across 9 bases. CDR1 is LNHDA and CDR2 is SQIVND in the germline V gene (reference sequence). J gave up 9 bases and V 5 bases, and 14 bases lay outside the gene matches. CDR3 length: 15 amino acids. CDR3: CASSPRDRVPSWQYF. In DNA, the CDR3 is TGTGCCAGTAGTCCACGGGACAGGGTTCCGTCGTGGCAGTACTTC.